The 28 T cell receptor beta chains presented below share a single source sample, sequenced in a study of blood T cell repertoires in COVID-19. The assay was immunoSEQ multiplex PCR, and TCRdb's table has in-frame clones only and misses some. The table includes more than 300,000 clones, approximately 91% detected once. Input material: peripheral blood. The receptors come from a woman aged 70-85 years with COVID-19, enrolled during active disease.

The chain joins TRBV24-1 to TRBJ2-1; 7 bases match TRBD1. This CDR3 has 15 residues. The germline CDR1 and CDR2 sequences are KGHDR and SFDVKD. V lost 3 bases and J lost 2; bases outside the gene matches: 3. The CDR3 sequence: CATSDIGGTYNEQFF. The CDR3 DNA is TGTGCCACCAGTGATATAGGGGGCACCTACAATGAGCAGTTCTTC.

This clone was seen once. This rearrangement joins TRBV24-1 to TRBJ1-5; D not certain. The CDR3 runs 13 residues. Trimming removed 6 bases at V and 6 bases at J, with 11 bases between. The V gene's germline CDR1 is KGHDR and CDR2 SFDVKD. For the CDR3, the DNA is TGTGCCACCAGTCCCGGGGAGCGTCAGCCCCAGCATTTT. The encoded protein is CATSPGERQPQHF.

The J gene is TRBJ1-1, the V gene TRBV5-8; no reliable D call. Germline assignment: CDR1 SGHTS and CDR2 YDEGEE. This CDR3 spans 11 amino acids. V lost 4 bases to trimming and J lost 6 bases, with 7 bases between them. For the CDR3, the DNA is TGTGCCAGCAGCCTCTATCCTGAAGCTTTCTTT. As protein: CASSLYPEAFF.

The CDR3: CASGLLTGTRNTEAFF. The CDR3 DNA reads TGTGCTAGTGGTTTGCTTACAGGGACGAGGAACACTGAAGCTTTCTTT. The chain carries TRBV12-5 and TRBJ1-1; D possibly corresponds to TRBD1 (6 bases). The CDR3 covers 16 residues. V was pared by 2 bases and J by 1 base, with 14 bases between. Germline CDR1 is LGHNT and CDR2 is FRNRAP.

V usage is TRBV5-6 and J usage is TRBJ2-5; D may be TRBD1 (5 bases). Between the trimmed V and J ends, which lost 0 bases and 2 bases, there was a span of 11 bases. This CDR3 contains 15 residues. Germline CDR1 SGHDT, CDR2 YYEEEE. CDR3 sequence (DNA): TGTGCCAGCAGCTTGGTTGGGGCAGCACAAGAGACCCAGTACTTC. It yields the protein CASSLVGAAQETQYF.

This chain uses TRBV9 with TRBJ2-3; D possibly corresponds to TRBD2 (6 bases). The V end lost 4 bases, the J end lost 9 bases, and 15 bases lay between the germline ends. The germline CDR1 and CDR2 sequences are SGDLS and YYNGEE. The CDR3 is made up of 13 amino acids. CDR3 sequence: CASSPAGLATQYF. CDR3 bases: TGTGCCAGCAGCCCGGCGGGGCTCGCGACGCAGTATTTT. Supplemented by reference TRBV9 and TRBJ2-3, the full variable domain reads DSGVTQTPKHLITATGQRVTLRCSPRSGDLSVYWYQQSLDQGLQFLIQYYNGEERAKGNILERFSAQQFPDLHSELNLSSLELGDSALYFCASSPAGLATQYFGPGTRLTVL.

This clone was observed a handful of times. This chain links TRBV30 with TRBJ1-5, with D hard to call. V lost 0 bases, J lost 2 bases, and 14 bases lay in between. The length of the CDR3 is 16 residues. Germline V gene sequence: CDR1 GTSNPN, CDR2 SVGIG (reference sequence). The CDR3 protein is CAWSVFRGIGNQPQHF. In DNA form, the CDR3 reads TGTGCCTGGAGTGTTTTTCGGGGAATAGGCAATCAGCCCCAGCATTTT.

This clone turned up a few times. The chain is built from TRBV7-2 and TRBJ1-5; D is uncertain. V shed 5 bases and J shed 9 bases, with 23 bases lying between them. Per germline, CDR1 SGHTA and CDR2 FQGNSA. The CDR3 is made up of 16 amino acids. The CDR3 reads CASSPRSGQAQSPQHF. The CDR3 DNA follows: TGTGCCAGCAGCCCAAGAAGCGGGCAGGCCCAATCGCCCCAGCATTTT.

The count of this clone is one. The V call is TRBV2, the J call TRBJ2-7; D not certain. Germline V CDR1 and CDR2: SNHLY, FYNNEI. CDR3 length: 12 amino acids. Trimming removed 7 bases from V and 5 bases from J, with 12 bases in between. The CDR3 is CASNRVVDEQYF. As DNA, the CDR3 is TGTGCCAGCAATCGGGTGGTCGACGAGCAGTACTTC.

This rearrangement joins TRBV4-1 to TRBJ2-7; 7 bases fit TRBD1. CDR1 and CDR2 (germline): MGHRA, YSYEKL. The trim removed 4 bases at V and 5 bases at J, leaving 2 bases unmatched. CDR3 length: 12 residues. The CDR3 sequence is CASSRTGDEQYF. As DNA, the CDR3 is TGCGCCAGCAGCCGAACAGGGGACGAGCAGTACTTC.

V gene TRBV12-3 or TRBV12-4 combines with J gene TRBJ1-1; 7 bases are a match to TRBD1. The V and J ends lost 5 bases and 4 bases, in that order; junction bases with no gene match: 4. The CDR3 totals 13 residues. This CDR3 is CASSRGTATEAFF. The DNA of the CDR3 is TGTGCCAGCAGTAGGGGGACAGCCACTGAAGCTTTCTTT.

V and J are TRBV2 and TRBJ2-2, with TRBD2 identical over 10 bases. J was trimmed by 7 bases and V by 5 bases; bases with no gene match: 7. Germline V gives CDR1 SNHLY, CDR2 FYNNEI. The CDR3 contains 15 residues. The CDR3 DNA sequence: TGTGCCAGCAGTAGCCCGGGACTAGCGAACGGGGAGCTGTTTTTT. It codes for CASSSPGLANGELFF.

Notes on this clone: The junction departs from germline at one end; a sequencing error may be responsible. J is TRBJ2-3 and V is TRBV12-3 or TRBV12-4; the D is unclear. This CDR3 has 13 residues. The DNA for the CDR3 is TGTGCCAGCACCCCCAGTGGTCCCTTGCCTCCGATTTTT. Its protein is CASTPSGPLPPIF.

The chain employs TRBV5-1 and TRBJ2-1; 7 nucleotides agree with TRBD1. This CDR3 spans 15 amino acids. The V and J ends lost 4 bases and 0 bases, in that order; junction bases with no gene match: 4. Germline assignment: CDR1 SGHRS and CDR2 YFSETQ. This chain's CDR3 is CASSTQGSSYNEQFF. CDR3 in DNA: TGCGCCAGCAGCACACAGGGGAGCTCCTACAATGAGCAGTTCTTC.

CDR3 residues: CASSQPQGAILGYTF. CDR3 bases: TGTGCCAGCAGCCAACCTCAGGGGGCGATCCTTGGCTACACCTTC. The rearrangement joins TRBV5-8 to TRBJ1-2, with 8 bases aligning to TRBD1. The CDR3 is made up of 15 amino acids. Germline V lookup: CDR1 SGHTS, CDR2 YDEGEE. The V gene end was trimmed by 4 bases and the J gene end by 7 bases; junction bases not matched to a gene: 12.

The chain carries TRBV6-5 and TRBJ2-2; D remains ambiguous. Per the germline V gene, CDR1 is MNHEY and CDR2 is SVGAGI. The CDR3 has 11 amino acids. Trimming took off 10 bases at V and 6 bases at J, with 9 bases between the two ends. The CDR3 loop reads CAIRVAGELFF. CDR3 DNA sequence: TGTGCCATCCGGGTTGCCGGGGAGCTGTTTTTT.

This clone was observed once. The CDR3 here is CSASTGLGQPQHF. In DNA, the CDR3 is TGCAGCGCATCGACAGGGTTAGGTCAGCCCCAGCATTTT. The chain carries TRBV29-1 and TRBJ1-5; 7 nucleotides agree with TRBD1. The germline V gene has CDR1 SQVTM and CDR2 ANQGSEA. Unmatched junction bases numbered 9, after V lost 7 bases and J lost 6 bases. This CDR3 has 13 amino acids.

This chain uses TRBV30 with TRBJ1-2, with D possibly matching TRBD1 (6 bases). Germline V gene lookup returns CDR1 GTSNPN and CDR2 SVGIG (reference sequence). The CDR3 has 13 residues. V shed 0 bases and J shed 6 bases, with 11 bases lying between them. CDR3: CAWSVLKGDGYTF. CDR3 DNA: TGTGCCTGGAGTGTACTGAAGGGGGATGGCTACACCTTC.

Only one count was recorded for this clone. The J gene is TRBJ1-5, the V gene TRBV6-5; TRBD1 matches 12 bases. The CDR3 is 15 residues long. The germline gives CDR1 MNHEY, CDR2 SVGAGI. V shed 6 bases and J 6 bases; nucleotides not matched to a gene: 6. The CDR3 spells CASRMGQGAGQPQHF. CDR3 bases: TGTGCCAGCAGAATGGGACAGGGGGCCGGTCAGCCCCAGCATTTT.

The V and J genes are TRBV24-1 and TRBJ1-1; no reliable D call. Trimming shortened V by 3 bases and J by 1 base, and 2 bases separated the two germline ends. The germline V gene encodes CDR1 KGHDR and CDR2 SFDVKD. CDR3 length: 12 amino acids. The CDR3 nucleotides read TGTGCCACCAGTGATCAGAACACTGAAGCTTTCTTT. Protein sequence: CATSDQNTEAFF.

This chain joins TRBV18 and TRBJ2-3; D perhaps matches TRBD1 (6 bases). Germline loops: CDR1 KGHSH, CDR2 LQKENI. CDR3 length: 15 residues. The V gene lost 1 base and the J gene lost 5 bases, with 13 bases spanning the gap. CDR3 sequence (DNA): TGTGCCAGCTCACCACAGGCAGGGGCGGGAGATACGCAGTATTTT. It yields the protein CASSPQAGAGDTQYF. The whole variable domain, filled in from reference TRBV18 and TRBJ2-3, reads NAGVMQNPRHLVRRRGQEARLRCSPMKGHSHVYWYRQLPEEGLKFMVYLQKENIIDESGMPKERFSAEFPKEGPSILRIQQVVRGDSAAYFCASSPQAGAGDTQYFGPGTRLTVL.

The rearrangement joins TRBV25-1 to TRBJ1-2; perhaps TRBD1 as D (5 bases). The CDR3 totals 13 residues. V shed 4 bases and J shed 6 bases, with 12 bases lying between them. Germline lookup yields CDR1 MGHDK and CDR2 SYGVNS. The CDR3 loop is CASSGGLRNGYTF. In nucleotides, the CDR3 is TGTGCCAGCAGTGGGGGACTGCGTAATGGCTACACCTTC.

As regards this clone: Other DNA sequences in this specimen translate into the identical CDR3. The chain has TRBV19 and TRBJ1-2; a possible D gene is TRBD1 (5 bases). Germline loops: CDR1 LNHDA, CDR2 SQIVND (reference sequence). CDR3 size: 11 residues. Between the trimmed V and J ends, which lost 7 bases and 5 bases, there was a span of 8 bases. CDR3 amino acids: CASTQGYGYTF. The CDR3 region has the DNA TGTGCCAGTACCCAGGGTTATGGCTACACCTTC.

This chain links TRBV27 with TRBJ1-5, with D maybe TRBD1 (6 bases). The V end lost 5 bases, the J end lost 2 bases, and 16 bases lay between the germline ends. The CDR3 totals 16 residues. Germline V gene sequence: CDR1 MNHEY, CDR2 SMNVEV (reference sequence). CDR3: CASSLTGGRGNQPQHF. The CDR3 DNA sequence: TGTGCCAGCAGTCTAACGGGGGGCCGGGGCAATCAGCCCCAGCATTTT.

This chain uses TRBV19 with TRBJ2-7; D perhaps matches TRBD2 (6 bases). The CDR3 sequence is 14 residues long. V lost 5 bases, J lost 3 bases, and 14 bases lay in between. Germline values: CDR1 LNHDA, CDR2 SQIVND (reference sequence). The CDR3 DNA reads TGTGCCAGTAGTGACTCCCCCGGGGGCTACGAGCAGTACTTC. Amino acid sequence: CASSDSPGGYEQYF.

The chain joins TRBV7-2 to TRBJ1-1, with D possibly being TRBD1 (5 bases). V lost 5 bases and J 6 bases, leaving 16 bases between the germline ends. This CDR3 has 14 residues. The V gene's germline CDR1 is SGHTA and CDR2 FQGNSA. The CDR3 DNA follows: TGTGCCAGCAGCCCTGATCAGGGTTACGCTGAAGCTTTCTTT. Its translation: CASSPDQGYAEAFF.

This rearrangement joins TRBV27 to TRBJ2-7; TRBD1 matches 10 bases. Germline trimming cut 4 bases from V and 7 bases from J; bases unmatched to any gene: 10. The V gene's germline CDR1 is MNHEY and CDR2 SMNVEV (reference sequence). The CDR3 is 15 residues long. The CDR3 spells CASSSPRQGAGEQYF. The CDR3 bases are TGTGCCAGCAGTTCCCCCCGACAGGGGGCGGGGGAGCAGTACTTC.

The J gene is TRBJ1-2, the V gene TRBV6-2 or TRBV6-3; TRBD1 matches 8 bases. CDR1 is MNHEY, CDR2 SVGEGT, per germline. The length of the CDR3 is 14 residues. V lost 2 bases to trimming and J lost 6 bases; unmatched junction nucleotides: 5. In DNA form, the CDR3 reads TGTGCCAGCAGTTACGGCGCAGGGGGCGATGGCTACACCTTC. Protein: CASSYGAGGDGYTF.